This TCR beta chain was profiled in a study of Ad26.COV2.S vaccination and SARS-CoV-2 variants. General observations from the study: Similar non-spike TCR breadth was observed in recipients of vaccine and of placebo. Spike-specific TCR breadth in vaccine recipients exceeded that seen in placebo recipients.

Profiled with immunoSEQ multiplex PCR; TCRdb holds only in-frame clones, not every one. The repertoire has approximately 410,000 clones, about nine tenths of them found once; the top ten carry 1.5% to 2%. The V and J ends lost 0 bases and 3 bases respectively, with 11 bases between them. Per germline, CDR1 MGHRA and CDR2 YSYEKL. The CDR3 is made up of 16 amino acids. Concerning this clone itself: Its specificity is not known.

Described treatment: around 19 received Ad26.COV2.S at low or high dose, single or two shots; a few received placebo; per-sample allocation not given. The samples date from day 63 after the first vaccine or placebo injection. Specimen: peripheral blood, collected in a trial of Ad26.COV2.S vaccine versus placebo. The chain links TRBV4-1 to TRBJ1-4; D not certain. The source is a person aged 18-60 years who received the Ad26.COV2.S COVID-19 vaccine or a placebo. The CDR3 bases are TGCGCCAGCAGCCAAGATTTTGAGGTAGCTAATGAAAAACTGTTTTTT. It is translated as CASSQDFEVANEKLFF.